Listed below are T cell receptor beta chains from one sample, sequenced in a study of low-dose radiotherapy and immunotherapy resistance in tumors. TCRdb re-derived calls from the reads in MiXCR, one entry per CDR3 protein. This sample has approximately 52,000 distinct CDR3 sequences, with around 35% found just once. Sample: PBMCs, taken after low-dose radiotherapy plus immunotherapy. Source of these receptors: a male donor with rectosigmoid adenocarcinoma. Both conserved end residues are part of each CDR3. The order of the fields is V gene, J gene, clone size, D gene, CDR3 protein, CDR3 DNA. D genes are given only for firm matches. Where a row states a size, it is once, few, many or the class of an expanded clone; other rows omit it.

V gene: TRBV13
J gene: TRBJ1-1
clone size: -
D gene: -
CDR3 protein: CASSTRRGTEAFF
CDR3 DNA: TGTGCCAGCAGCACACGCAGGGGAACTGAAGCTTTCTTT

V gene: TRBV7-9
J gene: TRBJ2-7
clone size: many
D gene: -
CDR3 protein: CASSLMDLEQYF
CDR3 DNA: TGTGCCAGCAGCTTAATGGACCTCGAGCAGTACTTC

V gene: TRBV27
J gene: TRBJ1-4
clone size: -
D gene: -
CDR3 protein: CASSLSLNTDEKLFF
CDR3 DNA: TGTGCCAGCAGTTTATCGCTCAACACAGATGAAAAACTGTTTTTT

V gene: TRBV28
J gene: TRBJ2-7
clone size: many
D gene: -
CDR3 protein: CASRVQGGGYEQYF
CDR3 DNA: TGTGCCAGCAGGGTACAGGGCGGTGGATACGAGCAGTACTTC

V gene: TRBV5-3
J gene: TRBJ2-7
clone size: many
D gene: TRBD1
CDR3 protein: CASSLGQNYEQYF
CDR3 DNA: TGTGCCAGCAGCTTGGGACAGAACTACGAGCAGTACTTC

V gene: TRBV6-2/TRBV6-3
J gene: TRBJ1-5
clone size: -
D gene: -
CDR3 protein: CASSESPPQPQHF
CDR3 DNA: TGTGCCAGCAGTGAATCCCCACCTCAGCCCCAGCATTTT

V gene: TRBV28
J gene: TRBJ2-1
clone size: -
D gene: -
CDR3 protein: CASSNAARYYTVQFF
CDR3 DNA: TGTGCCAGCAGTAATGCGGCCAGATATTACACTGTGCAGTTCTTC

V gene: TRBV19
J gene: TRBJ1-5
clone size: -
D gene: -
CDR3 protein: CASSSQDNQPQHF
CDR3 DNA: TGTGCCAGTAGTTCCCAGGATAATCAGCCCCAGCATTTT

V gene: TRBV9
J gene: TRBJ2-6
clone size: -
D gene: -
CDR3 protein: CASSLNRGSGANVLTF
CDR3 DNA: TGTGCCAGCAGCCTAAATCGGGGCTCTGGGGCCAACGTCCTGACTTTC

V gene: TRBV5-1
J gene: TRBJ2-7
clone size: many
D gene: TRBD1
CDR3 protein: CASSFLTGVSYEQYF
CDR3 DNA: TGCGCCAGCAGCTTTTTGACAGGGGTCTCCTACGAGCAGTACTTC

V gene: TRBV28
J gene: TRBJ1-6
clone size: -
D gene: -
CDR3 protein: CASAFAVHNSPLHF
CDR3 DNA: TGTGCCAGCGCCTTCGCGGTTCATAATTCACCCCTCCACTTT

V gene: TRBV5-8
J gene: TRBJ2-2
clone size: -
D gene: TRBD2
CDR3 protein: CASRSTSGSSTGELFF
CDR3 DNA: TGTGCCAGCAGGTCTACTAGCGGGAGCTCCACCGGGGAGCTGTTTTTT

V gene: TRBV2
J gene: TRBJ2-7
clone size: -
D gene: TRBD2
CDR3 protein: CASITPGLARGNEQYF
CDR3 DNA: TGTGCCAGCATAACACCGGGACTAGCTCGGGGGAACGAGCAGTACTTC

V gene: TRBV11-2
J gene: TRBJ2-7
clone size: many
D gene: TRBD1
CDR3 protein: CASSLFSDRDEQYF
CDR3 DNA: TGTGCCAGCAGCTTATTCAGTGACAGGGACGAGCAGTACTTC

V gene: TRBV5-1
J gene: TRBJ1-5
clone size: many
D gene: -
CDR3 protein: CASTPSGGDQPQHF
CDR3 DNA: TGCGCCAGCACCCCGTCGGGTGGGGATCAGCCCCAGCATTTT

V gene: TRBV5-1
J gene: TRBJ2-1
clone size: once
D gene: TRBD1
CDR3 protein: CASSPGQGNEQFF
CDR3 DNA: TGCGCCAGCAGCCCGGGACAGGGAAATGAGCAGTTCTTC

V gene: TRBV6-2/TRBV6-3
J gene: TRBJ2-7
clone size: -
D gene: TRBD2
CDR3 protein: CASSGSVGTGGPRNEQYF
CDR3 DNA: TGTGCCAGCAGTGGGAGCGTCGGAACGGGAGGGCCTAGGAACGAGCAGTACTTC

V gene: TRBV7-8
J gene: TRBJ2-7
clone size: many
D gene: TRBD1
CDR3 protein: CASSLSGWWDRYYEQYF
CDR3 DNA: TGTGCCAGCAGCTTATCGGGTTGGTGGGACAGATACTACGAGCAGTACTTC

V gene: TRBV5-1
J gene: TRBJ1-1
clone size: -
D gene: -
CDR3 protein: CASSSDTPRSGTEAFF
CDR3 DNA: TGCGCCAGCAGCTCCGACACCCCTCGTTCGGGCACTGAAGCTTTCTTT

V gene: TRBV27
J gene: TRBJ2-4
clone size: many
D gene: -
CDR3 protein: CASSLNSKNIQYF
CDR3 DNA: TGTGCCAGCAGTTTAAACAGCAAAAACATTCAGTACTTC

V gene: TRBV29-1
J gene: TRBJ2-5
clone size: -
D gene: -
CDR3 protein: CSVTPTEETQYF
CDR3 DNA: TGCAGCGTTACGCCGACGGAAGAGACCCAGTACTTC

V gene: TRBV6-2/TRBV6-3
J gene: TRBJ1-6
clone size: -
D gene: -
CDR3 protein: CASSYSKVALRSPLHF
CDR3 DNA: TGTGCCAGCAGTTACTCGAAGGTGGCACTACGGTCACCCCTCCACTTT

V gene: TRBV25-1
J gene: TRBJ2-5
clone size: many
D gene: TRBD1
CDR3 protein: CASSGTGQETQYF
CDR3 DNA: TGTGCCAGCAGCGGGACAGGCCAAGAGACCCAGTACTTC

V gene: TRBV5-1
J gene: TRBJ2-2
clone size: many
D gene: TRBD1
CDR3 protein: CASSLSGRGLPGELFF
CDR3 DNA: TGCGCCAGCAGCCTGTCGGGTAGGGGGCTCCCCGGGGAGCTGTTTTTT

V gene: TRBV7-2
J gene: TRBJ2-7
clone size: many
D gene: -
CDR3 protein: CASCGGEQYF
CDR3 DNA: TGTGCCAGCTGCGGAGGAGAGCAGTACTTC

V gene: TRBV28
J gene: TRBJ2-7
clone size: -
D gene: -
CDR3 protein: CASSLGGVFGEQYF
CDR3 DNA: TGTGCCAGCAGTCTAGGTGGGGTTTTCGGCGAGCAGTACTTC

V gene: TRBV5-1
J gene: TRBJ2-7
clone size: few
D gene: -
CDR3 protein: CASSPDAVGPYEQYF
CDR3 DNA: TGCGCCAGCAGCCCGGATGCTGTAGGGCCCTACGAGCAGTACTTC

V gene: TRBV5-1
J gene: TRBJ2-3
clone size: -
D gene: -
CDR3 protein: CASSPSGGNSDTQYF
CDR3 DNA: TGCGCCAGCAGCCCTTCGGGCGGTAACTCAGATACGCAGTATTTT

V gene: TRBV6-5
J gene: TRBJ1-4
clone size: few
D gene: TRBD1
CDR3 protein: CASSSPGQGREKLFF
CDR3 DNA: TGTGCCAGCAGTTCCCCGGGACAGGGCAGAGAAAAACTGTTTTTT

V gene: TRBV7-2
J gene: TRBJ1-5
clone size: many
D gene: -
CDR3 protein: CASSLAAYSNQPQHF
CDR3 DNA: TGTGCCAGCAGCTTGGCGGCTTATAGCAATCAGCCCCAGCATTTT

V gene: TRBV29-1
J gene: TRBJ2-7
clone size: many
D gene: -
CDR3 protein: CSVAGVDEQYF
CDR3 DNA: TGCAGCGTTGCAGGGGTCGACGAGCAGTACTTC

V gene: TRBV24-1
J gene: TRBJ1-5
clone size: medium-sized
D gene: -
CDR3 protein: CASSSGHSNQPQHF
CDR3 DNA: TGTGCCAGCAGTTCTGGCCATAGCAATCAGCCCCAGCATTTT

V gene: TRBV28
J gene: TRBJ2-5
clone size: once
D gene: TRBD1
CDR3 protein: CASSSGTGEEPQYF
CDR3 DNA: TGTGCCAGCAGCTCCGGGACAGGGGAGGAGCCCCAGTACTTC

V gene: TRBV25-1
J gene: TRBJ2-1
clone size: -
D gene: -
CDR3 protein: CASRRGALNEQFF
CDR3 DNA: TGTGCCAGCAGGAGGGGGGCGCTAAATGAGCAGTTCTTC

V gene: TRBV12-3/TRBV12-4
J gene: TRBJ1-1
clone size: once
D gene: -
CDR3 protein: CASSLTGRETEAFF
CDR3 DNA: TGTGCCAGCAGTTTAACAGGGCGGGAGACTGAAGCTTTCTTT

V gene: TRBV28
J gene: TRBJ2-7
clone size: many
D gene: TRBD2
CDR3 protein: CASRAGGEQYF
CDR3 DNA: TGTGCCAGCAGGGCGGGGGGGGAGCAGTACTTC

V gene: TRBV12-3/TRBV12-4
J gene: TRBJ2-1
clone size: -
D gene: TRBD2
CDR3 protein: CASSPSTSAKNNEQFF
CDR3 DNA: TGTGCCAGCAGCCCCTCAACTAGCGCGAAGAACAATGAGCAGTTCTTC